This TCR beta chain was captured in a study of shared clonotypes between healthy human individuals. Clones were read by immunoSEQ multiplex PCR, and TCRdb kept only the in-frame ones, dropping some. The sample yields 2 million to 2.5 million clones, 85% to 95% seen once. The CDR3 sequence is 13 residues long. V shed 2 bases and J shed 1 base, with 5 bases lying between them. CDR1 is LGHNT and CDR2 is FRNRAP in the germline V gene. The rearrangement joins TRBV12-5 to TRBJ1-1; no clear D gene. The sample was naive CD4+ T cells sorted from blood. Documented subset: CD45RA+ positively selected. This receptor was taken from a man aged 18 to 30 in good health. CDR3 amino acids: CASGLKTNTEAFF. The CDR3 nucleotides read TGTGCTAGTGGTTTGAAGACGAACACTGAAGCTTTCTTT. Full variable domain (remainder filled in from reference TRBV12-5 and TRBJ1-1): DARVTQTPRHKVTEMGQEVTMRCQPILGHNTVFWYRQTMMQGLELLAYFRNRAPLDDSGMPKDRFSAEMPDATLATLKIQPSEPRDSAVYFCASGLKTNTEAFFGQGTRLTVV.